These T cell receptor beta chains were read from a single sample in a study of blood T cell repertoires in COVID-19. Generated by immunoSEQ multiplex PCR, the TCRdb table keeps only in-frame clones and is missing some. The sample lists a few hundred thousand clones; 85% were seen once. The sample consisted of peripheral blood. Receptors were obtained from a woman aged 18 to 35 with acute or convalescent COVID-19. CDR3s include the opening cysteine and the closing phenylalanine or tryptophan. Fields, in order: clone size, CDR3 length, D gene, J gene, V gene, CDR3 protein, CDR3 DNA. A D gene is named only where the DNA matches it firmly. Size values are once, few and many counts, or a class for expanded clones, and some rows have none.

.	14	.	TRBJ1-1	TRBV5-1	CASSLRQADTEAFF	TGCGCCAGCAGCTTAAGACAGGCGGACACTGAAGCTTTCTTT
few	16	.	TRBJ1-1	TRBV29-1	CSGKGDASFWNTEAFF	TGCAGCGGGAAGGGGGACGCTAGTTTTTGGAACACTGAAGCTTTCTTT
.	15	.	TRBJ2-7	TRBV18	CASSPEVGGSYEQYF	TGTGCCAGCTCACCAGAGGTCGGAGGGTCCTACGAGCAGTACTTC
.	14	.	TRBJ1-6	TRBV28	CASREASYNSPLHF	TGTGCCAGCAGAGAAGCTTCCTATAATTCACCCCTCCACTTT
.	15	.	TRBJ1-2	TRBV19	CASSIDRTVNYGYTF	TGTGCCAGTAGTATAGATAGAACAGTTAACTATGGCTACACCTTC
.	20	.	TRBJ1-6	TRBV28	CASSLLTGGQGSSYNSPLHF	TGTGCCAGCAGTTTATTGACAGGCGGCCAGGGGAGCTCCTATAATTCACCCCTCCACTTT
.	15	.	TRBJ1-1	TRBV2	CASSIKTGPNTEAFF	TGTGCCAGCAGTATCAAAACAGGCCCGAACACTGAAGCTTTCTTT
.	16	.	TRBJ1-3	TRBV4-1	CASSQDWRGAGNTIYF	TGCGCCAGCAGCCAAGATTGGAGAGGAGCTGGAAACACCATATATTTT
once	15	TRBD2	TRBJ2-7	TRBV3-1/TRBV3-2	CASSQFAGGLNEQYF	TGTGCCAGCAGCCAATTTGCGGGAGGTTTAAACGAGCAGTACTTC
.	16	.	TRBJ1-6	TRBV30	CAWSVRRAGGNSPLHF	TGTGCCTGGAGTGTACGGAGGGCGGGAGGTAATTCACCCCTCCACTTT
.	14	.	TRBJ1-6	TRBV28	CASSSGQKNSPLHF	TGTGCCAGCAGTTCGGGACAAAAAAATTCACCCCTCCACTTT
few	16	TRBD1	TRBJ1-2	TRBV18	CASSQRQGKEFGGYTF	TGTGCCAGCTCACAAAGACAGGGCAAGGAATTTGGTGGCTACACCTTC
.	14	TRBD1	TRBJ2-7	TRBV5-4	CASGVGTGFYEQYF	TGTGCCAGCGGAGTAGGGACAGGGTTCTACGAGCAGTACTTC
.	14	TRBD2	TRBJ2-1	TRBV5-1	CASRLREVYDEQFF	TGCGCCAGCAGATTACGGGAGGTATACGATGAGCAGTTCTTC
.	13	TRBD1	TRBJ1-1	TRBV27	CASSPRGRTEAFF	TGTGCCAGCAGTCCCAGGGGGAGGACTGAAGCTTTCTTT
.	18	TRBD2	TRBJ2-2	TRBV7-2	CASSSFFSGGTNTGELFF	TGTGCCAGCAGCTCCTTCTTTAGCGGGGGGACGAACACCGGGGAGCTGTTTTTT
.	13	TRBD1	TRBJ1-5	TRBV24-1	CATSGQGNQPQHF	TGTGCCACCAGTGGACAGGGGAATCAGCCCCAGCATTTT
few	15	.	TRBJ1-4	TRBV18	CASSAEGKTNEKLFF	TGTGCCAGCTCAGCGGAGGGGAAAACTAATGAAAAACTGTTTTTT
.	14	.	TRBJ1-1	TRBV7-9	CASSAEYRETEAFF	TGTGCCAGCAGCGCCGAATACAGGGAAACTGAAGCTTTCTTT
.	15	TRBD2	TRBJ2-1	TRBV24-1	CATSEAGGPRHEQFF	TGTGCCACCAGTGAAGCGGGAGGGCCTCGGCATGAGCAGTTCTTC
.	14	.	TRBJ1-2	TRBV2	CASSEPANEEGYTF	TGTGCCAGCAGTGAACCAGCTAACGAGGAAGGCTACACCTTC
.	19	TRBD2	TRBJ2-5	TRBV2	CASSGRVGSLAGGKETQYF	TGTGCCAGCAGTGGTCGAGTAGGCTCCCTAGCGGGGGGGAAAGAGACCCAGTACTTC
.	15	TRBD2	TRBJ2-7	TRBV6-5	CASSTGLAGAYEQYF	TGTGCCAGCAGTACAGGACTAGCGGGAGCCTACGAGCAGTACTTC
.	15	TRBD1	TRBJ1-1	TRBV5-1	CASSWTGTGTTEAFF	TGCGCCAGCAGCTGGACCGGGACAGGGACCACTGAAGCTTTCTTT
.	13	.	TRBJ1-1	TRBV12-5	CASGLHSGAEAFF	TGTGCTAGTGGTTTGCACTCGGGGGCTGAAGCTTTCTTT
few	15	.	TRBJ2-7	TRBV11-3	CASSLEAGPLEEQYF	TGTGCCAGCAGCTTAGAGGCAGGGCCTCTGGAGGAGCAGTACTTC